Listed below are T cell receptor beta chains from one sample, sequenced in a study of T-cell memory formation after mild COVID-19. TCRdb redid the calling of the 5' RACE reads with MiXCR, one entry per CDR3 protein. The top ten clones hold 8.4% of a sample with hundreds of thousands of distinct CDR3 sequences, less than 25% of them seen once. The sample comprised PBMCs or a T cell subset sorted from them (not recorded which). The receptors were sampled from an adult woman who had mild COVID-19 (a few samples of this study predate the infection). Cell type and time point are not known. CDR3s include the opening cysteine and the closing phenylalanine or tryptophan. The D gene is left open where the match is weak. A clone size is listed for some rows: how often the clone was seen (once, few, many), or a class if it is expanded.

V gene: TRBV4-1; D gene: -; clone size: -; CDR3 length: 13; J gene: TRBJ1-4; CDR3 DNA: TGCGCCAGCAGCCCGGGCCCATCCGCGGGACTGTTTTTT; CDR3 protein: CASSPGPSAGLFF
V gene: TRBV24-1; D gene: -; clone size: few; CDR3 length: 15; J gene: TRBJ2-5; CDR3 DNA: TGTGCCACCAGTGATCCGACTACCCTCCAAGAGACCCAGTACTTC; CDR3 protein: CATSDPTTLQETQYF
V gene: TRBV20-1; D gene: TRBD1; clone size: -; CDR3 length: 16; J gene: TRBJ2-2; CDR3 DNA: TGCAGTGCTAGAGATGCGGGACAGGGGAACACCGGGGAGCTGTTTTTT; CDR3 protein: CSARDAGQGNTGELFF
V gene: TRBV6-1; D gene: -; clone size: many; CDR3 length: 14; J gene: TRBJ2-2; CDR3 DNA: TGTGCCAGCAGCCCGGACGGCGACACCGGGGAGCTGTTTTTT; CDR3 protein: CASSPDGDTGELFF
V gene: TRBV2; D gene: TRBD1; clone size: few; CDR3 length: 14; J gene: TRBJ1-1; CDR3 DNA: TGTGCCAGCAGCCACAGGGGGCAGGCCACTGAAGCTTTCTTT; CDR3 protein: CASSHRGQATEAFF
V gene: TRBV7-6; D gene: -; clone size: -; CDR3 length: 15; J gene: TRBJ1-1; CDR3 DNA: TGTGCCAGCAGCTTAGCCCGACGCTCGGGGACTGAAGCTTTCTTT; CDR3 protein: CASSLARRSGTEAFF
V gene: TRBV18; D gene: -; clone size: -; CDR3 length: 19; J gene: TRBJ2-2; CDR3 DNA: TGTGCCAGCTCTCACCTATTTTGGACAAAACTTAACAACACCGGGGAGCTGTTTTTT; CDR3 protein: CASSHLFWTKLNNTGELFF
V gene: TRBV19; D gene: -; clone size: few; CDR3 length: 14; J gene: TRBJ2-2; CDR3 DNA: TGTGCCAGTAGTATCCGGGGAGACACCGGGGAGCTGTTTTTT; CDR3 protein: CASSIRGDTGELFF
V gene: TRBV4-2; D gene: TRBD1; clone size: -; CDR3 length: 17; J gene: TRBJ2-3; CDR3 DNA: TGTGCCAGCAGCCGGAGTTCCGGGACAGATTTCACAGATACGCAGTATTTT; CDR3 protein: CASSRSSGTDFTDTQYF
V gene: TRBV10-3; D gene: TRBD1; clone size: -; CDR3 length: 16; J gene: TRBJ2-7; CDR3 DNA: TGTGCCATCAGTGAAGCAGGGGACAGAGAGTCCTACGAGCAGTACTTC; CDR3 protein: CAISEAGDRESYEQYF
V gene: TRBV20-1; D gene: TRBD1; clone size: -; CDR3 length: 13; J gene: TRBJ1-3; CDR3 DNA: TGCAGTGGGAGACAGGGCTCTGGAAACACCATATATTTT; CDR3 protein: CSGRQGSGNTIYF
V gene: TRBV28; D gene: TRBD1; clone size: -; CDR3 length: 13; J gene: TRBJ1-2; CDR3 DNA: TGTGCCAGCAGGGACAGGGTACACTATGGCTACACCTTC; CDR3 protein: CASRDRVHYGYTF
V gene: TRBV29-1; D gene: TRBD1; clone size: -; CDR3 length: 12; J gene: TRBJ1-2; CDR3 DNA: TGCAGCGTTGCCGGGACAGGAGATGGCTACACCTTC; CDR3 protein: CSVAGTGDGYTF
V gene: TRBV28; D gene: -; clone size: -; CDR3 length: 15; J gene: TRBJ2-7; CDR3 DNA: TGTGCCAGCAGTTTATCGACTCGGGACGCAGGCGAGCAGTACTTC; CDR3 protein: CASSLSTRDAGEQYF
V gene: TRBV12-3/TRBV12-4; D gene: -; clone size: -; CDR3 length: 13; J gene: TRBJ1-5; CDR3 DNA: TGTGCCAGCAGTTTGGGGGTATATCAGCCCCAGCATTTT; CDR3 protein: CASSLGVYQPQHF
V gene: TRBV5-1; D gene: -; clone size: few; CDR3 length: 13; J gene: TRBJ1-1; CDR3 DNA: TGCGCCAGCAGTGGGGCGCAGGGCACTGAAGCTTTCTTT; CDR3 protein: CASSGAQGTEAFF
V gene: TRBV5-1; D gene: TRBD1; clone size: few; CDR3 length: 14; J gene: TRBJ1-1; CDR3 DNA: TGCGCCAGCAGCGTGGGACAGGCGGGGACTGAAGCTTTCTTT; CDR3 protein: CASSVGQAGTEAFF
V gene: TRBV7-8; D gene: -; clone size: -; CDR3 length: 15; J gene: TRBJ1-1; CDR3 DNA: TGTGCCAGCAGCGTCACCCGGACTGTGAACACTGAAGCTTTCTTT; CDR3 protein: CASSVTRTVNTEAFF
V gene: TRBV7-2; D gene: TRBD2; clone size: few; CDR3 length: 16; J gene: TRBJ2-1; CDR3 DNA: TGTGCCAGCAGCTCCTCTCCTAGCGGGAGCAAAAATGAGCAGTTCTTC; CDR3 protein: CASSSSPSGSKNEQFF
V gene: TRBV12-3/TRBV12-4; D gene: -; clone size: few; CDR3 length: 16; J gene: TRBJ1-2; CDR3 DNA: TGTGCCAGCAGCCCCTCCGGGACACTCTTAAGCTATGGCTACACCTTC; CDR3 protein: CASSPSGTLLSYGYTF
V gene: TRBV23-1; D gene: -; clone size: many; CDR3 length: 21; J gene: TRBJ2-2; CDR3 DNA: TGCGCCAGCCCCCAACCCGACACAGGCACGCTAGTCGACGCGAACACCGGGGAGCTGTTTTTT; CDR3 protein: CASPQPDTGTLVDANTGELFF
V gene: TRBV19; D gene: -; clone size: -; CDR3 length: 13; J gene: TRBJ2-5; CDR3 DNA: TGTGCCAGTAGGGCCCCCCCAGGAGGGACCCAGTACTTC; CDR3 protein: CASRAPPGGTQYF
V gene: TRBV12-3/TRBV12-4; D gene: TRBD2; clone size: few; CDR3 length: 15; J gene: TRBJ2-3; CDR3 DNA: TGTGCCAGCAGATTTAGCGGGGGGGCCTGGGATACGCAGTATTTT; CDR3 protein: CASRFSGGAWDTQYF
V gene: TRBV3-1; D gene: -; clone size: few; CDR3 length: 14; J gene: TRBJ2-3; CDR3 DNA: TGTGCCAGCAGCCAAGCCTCAGGGACAGATACGCAGTATTTT; CDR3 protein: CASSQASGTDTQYF
V gene: TRBV7-3; D gene: TRBD2; clone size: few; CDR3 length: 14; J gene: TRBJ2-1; CDR3 DNA: TGTGCCAGCTCTGGGACTAGCCGCTTCAATGAGCAGTTCTTC; CDR3 protein: CASSGTSRFNEQFF
V gene: TRBV7-6; D gene: -; clone size: many; CDR3 length: 14; J gene: TRBJ2-5; CDR3 DNA: TGTGCCAGCAGCTTAGGGTACGGGTCTGAGACCCAGTACTTC; CDR3 protein: CASSLGYGSETQYF
V gene: TRBV4-1; D gene: -; clone size: -; CDR3 length: 15; J gene: TRBJ2-7; CDR3 DNA: TGCGCCAGCAGCCACCCCGGGGGAAGCTCCTACGAGCAGTACTTC; CDR3 protein: CASSHPGGSSYEQYF
V gene: TRBV7-9; D gene: -; clone size: few; CDR3 length: 11; J gene: TRBJ2-1; CDR3 DNA: TGTGCCAGCAGCCCAGGACCCGAGGGGTTCTTC; CDR3 protein: CASSPGPEGFF
V gene: TRBV29-1; D gene: TRBD1; clone size: few; CDR3 length: 16; J gene: TRBJ2-7; CDR3 DNA: TGCAGCGTTAACTCCCTCCGGGACAGCCTCCACTACGAGCAGTACTTC; CDR3 protein: CSVNSLRDSLHYEQYF
V gene: TRBV7-2; D gene: -; clone size: few; CDR3 length: 16; J gene: TRBJ2-1; CDR3 DNA: TGTGCCAGCAGCTTAGCACAGGGAAGCTCCTACAATGAGCAGTTCTTC; CDR3 protein: CASSLAQGSSYNEQFF
V gene: TRBV7-9; D gene: TRBD1; clone size: -; CDR3 length: 17; J gene: TRBJ2-4; CDR3 DNA: TGTGCCAGCAGCCGCAGCGGACAGGGAGGCGCCAAAAACATTCAGTACTTC; CDR3 protein: CASSRSGQGGAKNIQYF
V gene: TRBV5-5; D gene: -; clone size: few; CDR3 length: 15; J gene: TRBJ2-7; CDR3 DNA: TGTGCCAGCAGCTTGATTGGCAACCCTCGGGACGAGCAGTACTTC; CDR3 protein: CASSLIGNPRDEQYF
V gene: TRBV13; D gene: TRBD2; clone size: few; CDR3 length: 13; J gene: TRBJ2-7; CDR3 DNA: TGTGCCAGCGGGCGGGGGTTTTCCTACGAGCAGTACTTC; CDR3 protein: CASGRGFSYEQYF
V gene: TRBV7-9; D gene: -; clone size: few; CDR3 length: 16; J gene: TRBJ2-7; CDR3 DNA: TGTGCCAGCAGCTCGAACGACCGTGTCAGCTCCTACGAGCAGTACTTC; CDR3 protein: CASSSNDRVSSYEQYF
V gene: TRBV6-2/TRBV6-3; D gene: TRBD2; clone size: -; CDR3 length: 15; J gene: TRBJ2-7; CDR3 DNA: TGTGCCAGCAGTTACTCAGGACTAGCGGACTACGAGCAGTACTTC; CDR3 protein: CASSYSGLADYEQYF
V gene: TRBV19; D gene: -; clone size: few; CDR3 length: 12; J gene: TRBJ1-2; CDR3 DNA: TGTGCCAGTAGGAGGCAGGGACTTGGCTACACCTTC; CDR3 protein: CASRRQGLGYTF
V gene: TRBV5-1; D gene: TRBD1; clone size: -; CDR3 length: 15; J gene: TRBJ2-3; CDR3 DNA: TGCGCCAGCAGCCCCGGGACAGGTCGAGGAGATACGCAGTATTTT; CDR3 protein: CASSPGTGRGDTQYF
V gene: TRBV12-3/TRBV12-4; D gene: TRBD1; clone size: few; CDR3 length: 17; J gene: TRBJ2-2; CDR3 DNA: TGTGCCAGCAGTTTGGAACCGGGACAGGGGGCCGCCGGGGAGCTGTTTTTT; CDR3 protein: CASSLEPGQGAAGELFF
V gene: TRBV15; D gene: -; clone size: few; CDR3 length: 14; J gene: TRBJ1-1; CDR3 DNA: TGTGCCACCAGCAGAGATCTCGGGAACACTGAAGCTTTCTTT; CDR3 protein: CATSRDLGNTEAFF
V gene: TRBV29-1; D gene: -; clone size: few; CDR3 length: 11; J gene: TRBJ1-1; CDR3 DNA: TGCAGCGAAGATATGAACACTGAAGCTTTCTTT; CDR3 protein: CSEDMNTEAFF
V gene: TRBV5-1; D gene: -; clone size: -; CDR3 length: 13; J gene: TRBJ2-7; CDR3 DNA: TGCGCCAGCCGCCCCAGTATGACCTACGAGCAGTACTTC; CDR3 protein: CASRPSMTYEQYF
V gene: TRBV2; D gene: -; clone size: few; CDR3 length: 13; J gene: TRBJ1-2; CDR3 DNA: TGTGCCAGCAGTGAGGCGTTCAGGCTTGGCTACACCTTC; CDR3 protein: CASSEAFRLGYTF
V gene: TRBV4-2; D gene: -; clone size: -; CDR3 length: 14; J gene: TRBJ2-3; CDR3 DNA: TGTGCCAGCAGCCAAGACCGGGACCTTGGTACGCAGTATTTT; CDR3 protein: CASSQDRDLGTQYF
V gene: TRBV12-3/TRBV12-4; D gene: TRBD1; clone size: few; CDR3 length: 15; J gene: TRBJ1-3; CDR3 DNA: TGTGCCAGCAGTCTCGGGACAGACTCTGGAAACACCATATATTTT; CDR3 protein: CASSLGTDSGNTIYF
V gene: TRBV12-3/TRBV12-4; D gene: -; clone size: few; CDR3 length: 13; J gene: TRBJ1-4; CDR3 DNA: TGTGCCAGCAGTGTCGGGGAAGGGGGAAAACTGTTTTTT; CDR3 protein: CASSVGEGGKLFF